The 5 T cell receptor beta chains presented below share a single source sample, sequenced in a study of blood T cell repertoires in COVID-19. The assay was immunoSEQ multiplex PCR, and TCRdb's table has in-frame clones only and misses some. This table holds about 120,000 clones, approximately 84% found once. Sequenced input: peripheral blood. Receptors originate from a man between 70 and 80 years old with active or convalescent COVID-19.

The rearrangement links TRBV30 to TRBJ1-2, with 10 positions matching TRBD1. The CDR3 runs 13 residues. The germline V gene has CDR1 GTSNPN and CDR2 SVGIG (reference sequence). V shed 3 bases, J shed 3 bases, and the junction held 1 base outside the gene matches. CDR3 DNA sequence: TGTGCCTGGAGGGGACAGGGGTACTATGGCTACACCTTC. Protein sequence: CAWRGQGYYGYTF.

The rearrangement uses TRBV5-1 and TRBJ1-1; no definite D call. The germline V and J ends were trimmed by 4 bases and 0 bases, with 7 bases remaining between them. The CDR3 covers 13 residues. Germline assignment: CDR1 SGHRS and CDR2 YFSETQ. The chain's CDR3 is CASSREMNTEAFF. In nucleotides, the CDR3 is TGCGCCAGCAGCAGGGAGATGAACACTGAAGCTTTCTTT.

The J gene is TRBJ2-6, the V gene TRBV11-2; no firm D call. The CDR3 loop spans 15 amino acids. CDR1 SGHAT and CDR2 FQNNGV come from the germline V gene. With 2 bases removed from V and 0 bases from J, the gap between germline ends came to 5 bases. The CDR3 region has the DNA TGTGCCAGCAGCTTACGTATCTCTGGGGCCAACGTCCTGACTTTC. This encodes CASSLRISGANVLTF.

The chain links TRBV7-2 to TRBJ2-1; a possible D gene is TRBD1 (6 bases). The CDR3 is 14 amino acids. CDR1 is SGHTA, CDR2 FQGNSA, per germline. Trimming removed 5 bases from V and 3 bases from J, with 11 bases in between. The CDR3 DNA reads TGTGCCAGCAGCCCAGGGACATTCTACAATGAGCAGTTCTTC. This translates into CASSPGTFYNEQFF.

This chain joins TRBV4-1 and TRBJ2-3, with TRBD2 identical over 8 bases. CDR3 length: 14 amino acids. Germline V CDR1 and CDR2: MGHRA, YSYEKL. J was trimmed by 4 bases and V by 5 bases; bases with no gene match: 5. In DNA form, the CDR3 reads TGCGCCAGCAGCAGCGGGAGTGAATCAGATACGCAGTATTTT. Amino acids: CASSSGSESDTQYF.